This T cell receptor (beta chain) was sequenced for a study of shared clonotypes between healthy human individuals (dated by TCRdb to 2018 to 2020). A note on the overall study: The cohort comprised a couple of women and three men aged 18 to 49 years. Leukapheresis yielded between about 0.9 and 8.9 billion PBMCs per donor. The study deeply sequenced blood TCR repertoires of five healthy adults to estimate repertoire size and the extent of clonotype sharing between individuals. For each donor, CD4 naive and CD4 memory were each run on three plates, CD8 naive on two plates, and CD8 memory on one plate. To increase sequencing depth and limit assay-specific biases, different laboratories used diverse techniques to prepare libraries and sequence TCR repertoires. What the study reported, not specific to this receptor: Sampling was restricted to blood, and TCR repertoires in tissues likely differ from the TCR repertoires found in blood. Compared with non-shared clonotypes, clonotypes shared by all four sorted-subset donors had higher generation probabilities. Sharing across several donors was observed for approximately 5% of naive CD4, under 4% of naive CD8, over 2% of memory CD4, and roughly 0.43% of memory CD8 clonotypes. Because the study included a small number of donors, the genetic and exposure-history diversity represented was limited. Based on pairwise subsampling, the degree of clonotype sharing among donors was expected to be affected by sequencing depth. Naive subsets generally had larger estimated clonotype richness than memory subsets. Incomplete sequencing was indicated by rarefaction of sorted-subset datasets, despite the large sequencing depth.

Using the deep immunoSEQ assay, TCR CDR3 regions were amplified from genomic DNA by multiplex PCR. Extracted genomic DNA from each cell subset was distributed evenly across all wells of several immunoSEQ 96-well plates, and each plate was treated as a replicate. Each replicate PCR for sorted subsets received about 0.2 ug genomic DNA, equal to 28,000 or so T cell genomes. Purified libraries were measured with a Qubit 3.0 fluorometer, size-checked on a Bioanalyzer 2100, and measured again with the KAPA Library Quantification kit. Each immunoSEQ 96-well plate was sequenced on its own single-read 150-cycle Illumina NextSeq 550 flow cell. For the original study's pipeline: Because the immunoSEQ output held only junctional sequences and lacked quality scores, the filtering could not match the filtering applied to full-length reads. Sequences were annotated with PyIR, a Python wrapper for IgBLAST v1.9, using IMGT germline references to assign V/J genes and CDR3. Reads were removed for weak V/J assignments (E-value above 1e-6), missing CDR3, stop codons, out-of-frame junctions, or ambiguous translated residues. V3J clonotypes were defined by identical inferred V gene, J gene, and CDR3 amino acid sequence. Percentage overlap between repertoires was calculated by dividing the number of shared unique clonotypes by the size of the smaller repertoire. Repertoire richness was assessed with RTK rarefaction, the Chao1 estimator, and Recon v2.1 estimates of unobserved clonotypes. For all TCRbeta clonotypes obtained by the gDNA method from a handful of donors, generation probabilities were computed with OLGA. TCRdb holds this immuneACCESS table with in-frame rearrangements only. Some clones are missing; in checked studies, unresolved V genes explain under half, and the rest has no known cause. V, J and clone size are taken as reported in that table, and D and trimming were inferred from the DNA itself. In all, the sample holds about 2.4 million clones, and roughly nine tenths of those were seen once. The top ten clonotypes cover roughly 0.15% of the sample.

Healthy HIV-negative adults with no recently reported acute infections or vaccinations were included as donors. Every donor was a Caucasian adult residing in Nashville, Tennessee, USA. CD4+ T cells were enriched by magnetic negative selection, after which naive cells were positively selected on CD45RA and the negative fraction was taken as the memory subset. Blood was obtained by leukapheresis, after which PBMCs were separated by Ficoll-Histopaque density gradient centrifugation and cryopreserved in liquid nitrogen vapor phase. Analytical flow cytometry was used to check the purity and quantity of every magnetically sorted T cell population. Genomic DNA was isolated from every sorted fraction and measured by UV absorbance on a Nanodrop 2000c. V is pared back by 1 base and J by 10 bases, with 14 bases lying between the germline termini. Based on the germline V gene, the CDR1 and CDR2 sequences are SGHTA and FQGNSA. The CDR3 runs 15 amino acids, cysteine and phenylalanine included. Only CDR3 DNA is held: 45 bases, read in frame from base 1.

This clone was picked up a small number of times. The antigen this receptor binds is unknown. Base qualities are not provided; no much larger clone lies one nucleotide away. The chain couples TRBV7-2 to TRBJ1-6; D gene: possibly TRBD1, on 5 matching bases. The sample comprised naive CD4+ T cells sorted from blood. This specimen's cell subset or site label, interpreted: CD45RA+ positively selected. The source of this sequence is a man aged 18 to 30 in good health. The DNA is TGTGCCAGCAGCTTAGGTCAGGGTGTAGCATCACCCCTCCACTTT. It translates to CASSLGQGVASPLHF.